The rows below give T cell receptor beta chains drawn from one sample of a study of blood T cell repertoires in COVID-19. Clones were read by immunoSEQ multiplex PCR, and TCRdb kept only the in-frame ones, dropping some. Among roughly 250,000 clones listed, less than 90% were seen once. The sequencing input was peripheral blood. These receptors came from a woman aged 25-40 years with COVID-19, enrolled during active disease. Each CDR3 is given without its conserved first and last residue.

>TRBV7-2|TRBJ2-5
ASSFGQGFSETQY
>TRBV7-9|TRBJ1-2
ASSTTRYGYT
>TRBV7-9|TRBJ2-5
ASSTGQLLGIETQY
>TRBV19|TRBJ1-5
ASSSGGRGPQH
>TRBV5-1|TRBJ1-4
ASSLAGVEKLF
>TRBV18|TRBJ2-7
ASSPDRASYEQY
>TRBV3-1/TRBV3-2|TRBJ2-1
ASSQDHRTSWKNEQF
>TRBV6-4|TRBJ2-6
ASSDWGQSSGANVLT
>TRBV11-3|TRBJ2-5
ASSLGSGGAWETQY
>TRBV24-1|TRBJ2-5
ATSEYRGYQETQY
>TRBV5-1|TRBJ2-1
ASSPSSGGLLYNEQF
>TRBV12-3/TRBV12-4|TRBJ2-1
ASSSPTRGKQF
>TRBV3-1/TRBV3-2|TRBJ2-5
ASSQGSAGGQETQY
>TRBV5-5|TRBJ1-1
ASSGGRGTEAF